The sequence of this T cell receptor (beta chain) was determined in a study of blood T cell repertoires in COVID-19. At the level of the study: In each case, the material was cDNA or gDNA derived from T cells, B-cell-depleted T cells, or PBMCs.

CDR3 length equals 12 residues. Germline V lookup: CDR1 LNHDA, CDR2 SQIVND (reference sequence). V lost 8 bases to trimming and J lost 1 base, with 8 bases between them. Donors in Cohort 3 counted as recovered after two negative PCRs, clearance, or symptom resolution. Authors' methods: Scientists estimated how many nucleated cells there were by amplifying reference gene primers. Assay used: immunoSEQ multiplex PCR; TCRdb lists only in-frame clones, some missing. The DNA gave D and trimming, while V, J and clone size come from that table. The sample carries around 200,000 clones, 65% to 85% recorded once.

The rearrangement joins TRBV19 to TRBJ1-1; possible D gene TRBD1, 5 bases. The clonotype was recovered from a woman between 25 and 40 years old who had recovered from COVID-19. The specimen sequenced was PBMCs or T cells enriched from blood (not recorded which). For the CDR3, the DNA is TGTGCCAGTGGAACAGGGAACACTGAAGCTTTCTTT. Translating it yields CASGTGNTEAFF.